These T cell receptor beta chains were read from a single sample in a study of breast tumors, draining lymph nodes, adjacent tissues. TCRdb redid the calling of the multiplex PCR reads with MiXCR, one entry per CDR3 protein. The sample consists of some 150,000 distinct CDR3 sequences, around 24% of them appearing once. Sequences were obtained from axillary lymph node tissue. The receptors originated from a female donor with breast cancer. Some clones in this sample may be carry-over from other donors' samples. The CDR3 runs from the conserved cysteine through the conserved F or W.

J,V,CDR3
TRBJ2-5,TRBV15,CATSTYRPSETQYF
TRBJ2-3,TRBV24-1,CATSDPGGGLDTQYF
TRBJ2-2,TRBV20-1,CSASVIAGPTGELFF
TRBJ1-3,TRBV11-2,CASSLGPPGRAGNTIYF
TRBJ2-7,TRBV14,CASSHPGQGVEQYF
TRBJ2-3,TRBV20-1,CSGPSGSTDTQYF
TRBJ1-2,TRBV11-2,CASSLDPAGGDSYGYTF
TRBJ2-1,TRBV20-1,CSAPELRRNEQFF
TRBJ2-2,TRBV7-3,CASRDRNEGELFF
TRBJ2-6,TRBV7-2,CASSLNSGANVLTF
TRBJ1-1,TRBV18,CASSPPGTFPEAFF
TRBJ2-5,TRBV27,CASRLGTSGGETQYF
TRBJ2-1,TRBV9,CASSARTSTASEQFF
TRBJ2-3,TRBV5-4,CASSPGLAGAPDTQYF
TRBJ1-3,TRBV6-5,CASRPSGHSGNTIYF
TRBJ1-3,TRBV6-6,CASSYSEAGNTIYF
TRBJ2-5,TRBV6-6,CASRGTGETQYF
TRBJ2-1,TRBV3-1,CASSQAPSGRVEQFF
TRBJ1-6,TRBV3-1,CASSQGGGRAPLHF
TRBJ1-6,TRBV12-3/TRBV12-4,CASRVMRGGTLHF
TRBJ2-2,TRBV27,CASSLPSIGGYGELFF
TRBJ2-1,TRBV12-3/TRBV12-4,CASSFALSRGYNEQFF
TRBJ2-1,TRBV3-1,CASSQSSSAGEQFF